Shown below are 27 T cell receptor beta chains from a single sample sequenced in a study of blood T cells in healthy people across ages. Using a J-beta primer mix together with a sample-barcoded 5' primer, a second PCR was run for roughly 7 to 11 cycles. One entry per CDR3 protein, called by TCRdb with MiXCR from the 5' RACE reads. This repertoire shows 780,000 or so distinct CDR3 sequences, 20% to 25% found once; its top ten account for under 4.5%. These data were also filed under a second study, of T cells of mothers and their children.

Sample: blood. All receptors derive from a boy aged 5 to 17 in good health.

This clonotype was detected many times. V and J are TRBV7-9 and TRBJ1-6, with 9 bases identical to TRBD1. V lost 5 bases, J lost 7 bases, and 9 bases stayed unmatched. The CDR3 extends over 16 amino acids. Germline CDR1 reads SEHNR; CDR2 reads FQNEAQ (reference sequence). The CDR3 DNA reads as TGTGCCAGCAGCGAACTCCCGGGACAGGGAAATTCACCCCTCCACTTT. It codes for CASSELPGQGNSPLHF. The whole variable domain, filled in from reference TRBV7-9 and TRBJ1-6, reads DTGVSQNPRHKITKRGQNVTFRCDPISEHNRLYWYRQTLGQGPEFLTYFQNEAQLEKSRLLSDRFSAERPKGSFSTLEIQRTEQGDSAMYLCASSELPGQGNSPLHFGNGTRLTVT.

The chain employs TRBV24-1 and TRBJ2-5; a possible D gene is TRBD2 (6 bases). In germline, CDR1 is KGHDR, CDR2 SFDVKD. Trimming shortened V by 4 bases and J by 7 bases, and 15 bases separated the two germline ends. The CDR3 has 14 amino acids. CDR3 in DNA: TGTGCCACCAGTGAACCGGGGGATTCGGTGACCCAGTACTTC. Translated, it gives CATSEPGDSVTQYF.

This clonotype has just a few counts. V gene TRBV29-1 combines with J gene TRBJ2-5, with TRBD2 as a possible D gene (5 bases). Germline V lookup: CDR1 SQVTM, CDR2 ANQGSEA. The CDR3 totals 16 residues. The V and J ends lost 4 bases and 4 bases respectively, with 22 bases between them. The CDR3 region has the DNA TGCAGCGTTGCTCCCCACGAGGGCGCTCGGAGAGAGACCCAGTACTTC. This translates into CSVAPHEGARRETQYF.

This clonotype appeared a few times. The chain employs TRBV27 and TRBJ2-5; 9 positions match TRBD2. The J call is uncertain, as TRBJ2-1 better fits the DNA end. From germline, CDR1 is MNHEY and CDR2 SMNVEV (reference sequence). This CDR3 is built from 16 residues. CDR3 bases: TGTGCCAGCAGTTTGCTGGCGGGAGGGGTGGGACATGAGCAGTTCTTC. This gives the protein CASSLLAGGVGHEQFF.

Only a few counts were recorded for this clonotype. The chain recombines TRBV7-9 with TRBJ2-7; 8 nucleotides agree with TRBD2. The CDR3 is made up of 13 amino acids. V dropped 5 bases and J dropped 5; count of bases not matched to a gene: 5. The germline CDR1 and CDR2 sequences are SEHNR and FQNEAQ (reference sequence). The CDR3 nucleotides are TGTGCCAGCAGCGCATTCGGGAGGGACGAGCAGTACTTC. Amino acids: CASSAFGRDEQYF.

The chain is built from TRBV6-1 and TRBJ1-4; no clear D. The ends were cut back, 2 bases at V and 0 bases at J, with 13 bases in the middle. The CDR3 is 17 residues long. Germline-derived CDR1 and CDR2 are MNHNS and SASEGT. The CDR3 loop is CASSESGSGTTNEKLFF. In DNA form, the CDR3 reads TGTGCCAGCAGTGAATCTGGGTCGGGAACAACTAATGAAAAACTGTTTTTT.

V is TRBV5-1 and J is TRBJ2-1; no clear D. The CDR3 extends over 12 amino acids. The germline V and J ends were trimmed by 3 bases and 6 bases, with 7 bases remaining between them. Per germline, CDR1 SGHRS and CDR2 YFSETQ. CDR3 coding DNA: TGCGCCAGCAGCTCAGAGAGCAATGAGCAGTTCTTC. Its translation is CASSSESNEQFF.

The chain employs TRBV2 and TRBJ2-7, with D perhaps assigned TRBD1 or TRBD2 (5 bases each). V was trimmed by 8 bases and J by 0 bases, leaving 14 bases between them. CDR1 and CDR2 from the germline V gene are SNHLY and FYNNEI. The CDR3 sequence is 14 residues long. This CDR3 is CASANERGSYEQYF. The CDR3 DNA reads TGTGCCAGCGCTAACGAGAGGGGCTCCTACGAGCAGTACTTC.

For the CDR3, the DNA is TGCAGTGCTAGAGGGCTCCTCCCCACCTACGAGCAGTACTTC. This gives the protein CSARGLLPTYEQYF. The chain employs TRBV20-1 and TRBJ2-7; D gene ambiguous. Per germline, CDR1 DFQATT and CDR2 SNEGSKA (reference sequence). V lost 1 base and J 2 bases, leaving 12 bases between the germline ends. There are 14 residues in the CDR3.

Comment on this clonotype: Its ends do not fully match the called genes, so a read error is possible. This chain links TRBV9 with TRBJ1-5, with D possibly TRBD1 on 6 matching bases. In germline, CDR1 is SGDLS, CDR2 YYNGEE. This CDR3 comprises 14 residues. CDR3 nucleotides: TGTACCAGCAGCGATTCAGGGGGCAATCAGCCCCAGCATTTT. Amino acid sequence: CTSSDSGGNQPQHF.

J is TRBJ2-7 and V is TRBV5-1; D uncertain. The CDR3 covers 15 residues. Trimming left V 4 bases short and J 2 bases short, with 16 bases between. The V gene's germline CDR1 is SGHRS and CDR2 YFSETQ. CDR3 DNA sequence: TGCGCCAGCAGCCTGGCGCCAGCCCTGACCTACGAGCAGTACTTC. The encoded protein is CASSLAPALTYEQYF.

This clonotype was counted many times. CDR3 DNA: TGTGCCAGCAGCCGACCACTCCATCGGGGGGGCGGCACCGGGGAGCTGTTTTTT. Amino acid sequence: CASSRPLHRGGGTGELFF. The rearrangement uses TRBV11-1 and TRBJ2-2; 8 nucleotides line up with TRBD2. The CDR3 totals 18 residues. The ends lost 5 bases at V and 4 bases at J; junction bases unmatched: 15. Looked up from germline, CDR1 is SGHAT and CDR2 is FQDESV (reference sequence). The entire variable domain, with the rest obtained from reference TRBV11-1 and TRBJ2-2, is as follows: EAEVAQSPRYKITEKSQAVAFWCDPISGHATLYWYRQILGQGPELLVQFQDESVVDDSQLPKDRFSAERLKGVDSTLKIQPAELGDSAMYLCASSRPLHRGGGTGELFFGEGSRLTVL.

This rearrangement joins TRBV28 to TRBJ2-1; D remains unclear. V dropped 4 bases and J dropped 5 bases, with 12 bases sitting between them. Germline-derived CDR1 and CDR2 are MDHEN and SYDVKM. CDR3 length: 14 residues. The CDR3 coding sequence is TGTGCCAGCAGTTCTTATTCGTGGGACAATGAGCAGTTCTTC. Amino acid sequence: CASSSYSWDNEQFF.

This clonotype showed up just a few times. J is TRBJ1-1 and V is TRBV6-4; no firm D call. V was clipped by 6 bases and J by 1 base, with 9 bases between them. The CDR3 length is 13 residues. Germline V gives CDR1 MRHNA, CDR2 SNTAGT. This chain's CDR3 is CASSVRENTEAFF. Written as DNA, the CDR3 is TGTGCCAGCAGCGTAAGAGAGAACACTGAAGCTTTCTTT.

This clonotype has more than one count but fewer than ten. This chain uses TRBV7-8 with TRBJ1-6; no reliable D call. This CDR3 is built from 15 residues. Trimming cost V 2 bases and J 8 bases, with 13 bases left between them. The V gene's germline CDR1 is SGHVS and CDR2 FQNEAQ. CDR3 DNA: TGTGCCAGCAGCTTATTCGAAGGTCTGGATTCACCCCTCCACTTT. Amino acid sequence: CASSLFEGLDSPLHF.

This clonotype occurred a few times. This sequence joins TRBV3-1 and TRBJ2-1; 9 bases align to TRBD1. TRBJ2-7 matches the DNA end more closely, so the J call is doubtful. Per germline, CDR1 LGHDT and CDR2 YNNKEL (reference sequence). CDR3 length equals 15 residues. The CDR3 DNA is TGTGCCAGCAGCCGAACACAGGGGGCCTTGGGGGAGCAGTACTTC. As protein: CASSRTQGALGEQYF.

This chain connects TRBV28 to TRBJ2-5; D is undetermined. The CDR3 spans 12 residues. The germline V and J ends were trimmed by 4 bases and 7 bases, with 10 bases remaining between them. Germline V gene lookup returns CDR1 MDHEN and CDR2 SYDVKM. For the CDR3, the DNA is TGTGCCAGCAGTTCACAGACTTGGACCCAGTACTTC. This codes for CASSSQTWTQYF.

In this sample, this clonotype turned up a few times. V is TRBV20-1 and J is TRBJ2-1; 7 bases align to TRBD2. This CDR3 region has 15 residues. The J segment lost 1 base and the V segment lost 6 bases, leaving 9 bases of the junction unmatched. Germline CDR1 is DFQATT and CDR2 is SNEGSKA (reference sequence). The CDR3 DNA follows: TGCAGTGCACGGGGCGGGAGTTTATCCTACAATGAGCAGTTCTTC. Amino acids: CSARGGSLSYNEQFF.

V usage is TRBV4-3 and J usage is TRBJ2-5; the D call may be TRBD1 or TRBD2 (5 bases each). CDR3 length equals 14 residues. Germline V lookup: CDR1 LGHNA, CDR2 YSLEER. Trimming removed 1 base from V and 4 bases from J, with 10 bases in between. The CDR3 is CASSQARDVETQYF. CDR3 DNA: TGCGCCAGCAGCCAAGCCCGGGACGTAGAGACCCAGTACTTC.

The genes are TRBV20-1 and TRBJ1-5; a weak D match, TRBD1 (5 bases). CDR1 is DFQATT, CDR2 SNEGSKA, per germline (reference sequence). V gave up 6 bases and J gave up 5 bases, with 14 bases separating them. CDR3 length equals 13 residues. CDR3 in DNA: TGCAGTGCCCCCCTCGGGGGGGATCAGCCCCAGCATTTT. Translating gives CSAPLGGDQPQHF.

As for this clonotype: The junction differs from germline at one of its ends, possibly a read error. The chain has TRBV14 and TRBJ2-3, with 8 nucleotides matching TRBD2. Looked up from germline, CDR1 is SGHDN and CDR2 is FVKESK. This CDR3 region has 17 residues. The CDR3 coding sequence is TGCGCCAGCAGCCAAGCGGGGCCAGCGGGAGCCACAGATACGCAGTATTTT. It yields the protein CASSQAGPAGATDTQYF. The full variable domain, completed using reference TRBV14 and TRBJ2-3, is EAGVTQFPSHSVIEKGQTVTLRCDPISGHDNLYWYRRVMGKEIKFLLHFVKESKQDESGMPNNRFLAERTGGTYSTLKVQPAELEDSGVYFCASSQAGPAGATDTQYFGPGTRLTVL.

V and J are TRBV5-1 and TRBJ2-7, with D perhaps TRBD1 or TRBD2 (5 bases each). The CDR3 runs 18 residues. V lost 1 base to trimming and J lost 2 bases, with 22 bases between them. The germline V gene encodes CDR1 SGHRS and CDR2 YFSETQ. CDR3 coding DNA: TGCGCCAGCAGCTTGTCCCCTACCGGGACGGGGACCACCTACGAGCAGTACTTC. Translation: CASSLSPTGTGTTYEQYF.

J is TRBJ1-5 and V is TRBV19; 8 bases agree with TRBD1. The CDR3 has 16 amino acids. From germline, CDR1 is LNHDA and CDR2 SQIVND (reference sequence). The V segment lost 4 bases and the J segment 4 bases; nucleotides outside the gene matches: 9. The CDR3 reads CASSRSDRGWNQPQHF. CDR3 nucleotides: TGTGCCAGTAGTAGAAGCGACAGGGGTTGGAATCAGCCCCAGCATTTT.

This clonotype was seen only a few times. The V call is TRBV7-2, the J call TRBJ2-7; 10 bases are a match to TRBD1. This CDR3 is built from 16 residues. Germline assignment: CDR1 SGHTA and CDR2 FQGNSA. Trimming took 2 bases from V and 5 from J; bases not matched to a gene: 9. In DNA, the CDR3 is TGTGCCAGCAGCTTAATGGCGGGACAGGGGAGGAACGAGCAGTACTTC. Its translation: CASSLMAGQGRNEQYF.

Worth noting for this clonotype: A much larger clone differs by one base, so this may be a read error. The chain joins TRBV6-5 to TRBJ1-1; perhaps TRBD1 as D (5 bases). The CDR3 runs 13 residues. Germline CDR1 reads MNHEY; CDR2 reads SVGAGI. CDR3 nucleotides: TGTGCCAGCAGCAACCCGCCGGGGACTGAAGCTCTCTTT. As protein: CASSNPPGTEALF.

On this clonotype itself: The junction departs from the called germline gene at one end, perhaps through a read error. The chain joins TRBV20-1 to TRBJ1-1; D is unresolved. There are 11 residues in the CDR3. Germline V gene data show CDR1 as DFQATT and CDR2 as SNEGSKA (reference sequence). CDR3 sequence (DNA): TGCGGTGCTTGGCTGAACACTGAAGCTTTCTTT. Protein product: CGAWLNTEAFF.

The gene calls are TRBV6-6 and TRBJ1-5, with 7 bases lining up with TRBD1. The length of the CDR3 is 14 residues. Germline V gene lookup returns CDR1 MNHNY and CDR2 SVGAGI (reference sequence). V trimming: 8 bases; J trimming: 9 bases; junction bases outside the gene matches: 13. The CDR3 here is CASEAGGGGAPQHF. The CDR3 DNA reads TGTGCCAGCGAAGCAGGGGGAGGGGGGGCGCCCCAGCATTTT.